One T cell receptor (beta chain) is described in this entry. Its antigen is not identified. The data originate from a study of CXCR3-negative and CXCR3-positive naive CD8 T cells. Study observations and caveats: Within a donor, both naive subsets shared TRBV-TRBJ usage, unlike memory cells. Naive subsets did not differ in surface CD5, and TRB CDR3 properties served to infer TCR strength.

Sorts that each held roughly 300,000 cells were run in triplicate for every CD8+ T cell subset. Identification of naive CD8+ T cells rested on CD45RO-CCR7+CD27+CD95- status. Via 5' RACE with UMI labels, TRB cDNA libraries were prepared. TCRdb reprocessed the 5' RACE reads, with one entry per CDR3 protein and no DNA. With more than 40,000 distinct CDR3 sequences in the sample, the ten largest clones hold around 1.4%. The CDR3 is 16 residues long. The V call is TRBV12-3 or TRBV12-4, the J call TRBJ1-5; without DNA, the TCRdb call of TRBD1 cannot be checked. Sequenced sample: naive CXCR3- CD8+ T cells from blood. Subset described: CD45RO-CCR7+CD27+CD95- naive CD8+ T cells lacking CXCR3 (TNR3-). The sequence came from a human donor in good health. Some clones in this sample may be carry-over from other donors' samples. CDR3 loop: CASSSLGTGVNQPQHF.